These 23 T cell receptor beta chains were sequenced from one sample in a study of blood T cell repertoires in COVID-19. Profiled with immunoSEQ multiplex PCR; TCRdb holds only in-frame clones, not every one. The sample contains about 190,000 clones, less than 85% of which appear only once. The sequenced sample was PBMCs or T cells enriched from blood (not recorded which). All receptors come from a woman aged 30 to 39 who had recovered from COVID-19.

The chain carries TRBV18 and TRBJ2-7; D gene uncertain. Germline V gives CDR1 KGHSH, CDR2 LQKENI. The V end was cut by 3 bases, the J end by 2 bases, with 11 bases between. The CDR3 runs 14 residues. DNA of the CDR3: TGTGCCAGCTCACCCCCAGGCTTGGCCTACGAGCAGTACGTC. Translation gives CASSPPGLAYEQYV.

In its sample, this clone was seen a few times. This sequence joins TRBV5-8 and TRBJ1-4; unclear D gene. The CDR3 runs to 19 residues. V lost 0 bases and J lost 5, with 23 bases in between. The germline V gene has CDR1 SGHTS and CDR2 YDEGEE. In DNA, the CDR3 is TGTGCCAGCAGCTTGGGATACGCGGCCCACGAAATCAGCAATGAAAAACTGTTTTTT. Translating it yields CASSLGYAAHEISNEKLFF.

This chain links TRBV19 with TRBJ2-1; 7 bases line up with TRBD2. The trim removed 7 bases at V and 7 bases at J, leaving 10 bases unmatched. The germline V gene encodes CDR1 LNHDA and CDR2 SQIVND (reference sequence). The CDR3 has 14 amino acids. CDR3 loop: CASKTSFFRNEQFF. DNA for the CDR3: TGTGCCAGTAAGACTAGCTTTTTTAGGAATGAGCAGTTCTTC. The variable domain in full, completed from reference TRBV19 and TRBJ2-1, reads DGGITQSPKYLFRKEGQNVTLSCEQNLNHDAMYWYRQDPGQGLRLIYYSQIVNDFQKGDIAEGYSVSREKKESFPLTVTSAQKNPTAFYLCASKTSFFRNEQFFGPGTRLTVL.

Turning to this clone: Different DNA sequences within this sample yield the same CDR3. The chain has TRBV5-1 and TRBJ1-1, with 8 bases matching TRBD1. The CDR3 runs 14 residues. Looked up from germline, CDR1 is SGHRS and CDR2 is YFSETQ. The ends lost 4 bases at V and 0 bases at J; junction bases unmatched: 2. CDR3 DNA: TGCGCCAGCAGCCCAGGGGGCATGAACACTGAAGCTTTCTTT. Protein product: CASSPGGMNTEAFF.

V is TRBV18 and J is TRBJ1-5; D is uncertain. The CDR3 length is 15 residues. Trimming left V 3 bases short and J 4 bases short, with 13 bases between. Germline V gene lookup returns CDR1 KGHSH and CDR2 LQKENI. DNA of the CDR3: TGTGCCAGCTCACCCGCTTTGGGAGGGAATCAGCCCCAGCATTTT. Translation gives CASSPALGGNQPQHF.

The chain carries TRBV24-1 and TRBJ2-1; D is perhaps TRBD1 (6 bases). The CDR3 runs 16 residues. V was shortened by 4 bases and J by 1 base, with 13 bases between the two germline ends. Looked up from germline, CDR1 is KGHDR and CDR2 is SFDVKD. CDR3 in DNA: TGTGCCACCAGTGAGTACAGGGCCGGGTCCTACAATGAGCAGTTCTTC. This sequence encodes CATSEYRAGSYNEQFF.

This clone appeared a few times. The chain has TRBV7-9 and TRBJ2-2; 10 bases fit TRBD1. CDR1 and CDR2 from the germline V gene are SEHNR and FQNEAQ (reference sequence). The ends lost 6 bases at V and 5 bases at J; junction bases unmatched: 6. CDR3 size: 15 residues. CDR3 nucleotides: TGTGCCAGCAGTTCCGGGACAGGGGTGACCGGGGAGCTGTTTTTT. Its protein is CASSSGTGVTGELFF.

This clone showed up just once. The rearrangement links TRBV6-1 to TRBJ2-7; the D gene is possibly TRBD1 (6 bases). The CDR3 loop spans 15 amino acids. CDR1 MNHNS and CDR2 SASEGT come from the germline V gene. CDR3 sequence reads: CASSEAARGEYEQYV. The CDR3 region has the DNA TGTGCCAGCAGCGAAGCAGCCAGGGGTGAGTACGAGCAGTACGTC.

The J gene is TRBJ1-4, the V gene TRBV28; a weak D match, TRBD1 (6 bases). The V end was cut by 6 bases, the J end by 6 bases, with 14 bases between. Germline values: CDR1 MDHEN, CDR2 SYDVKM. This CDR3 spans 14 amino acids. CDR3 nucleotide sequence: TGTGCCAGCAGCCGACAGGATTTTTATGAAAAACTGTTTTTT. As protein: CASSRQDFYEKLFF. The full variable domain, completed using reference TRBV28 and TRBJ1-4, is DVKVTQSSRYLVKRTGEKVFLECVQDMDHENMFWYRQDPGLGLRLIYFSYDVKMKEKGDIPEGYSVSREKKERFSLILESASTNQTSMYLCASSRQDFYEKLFFGSGTQLSVL.

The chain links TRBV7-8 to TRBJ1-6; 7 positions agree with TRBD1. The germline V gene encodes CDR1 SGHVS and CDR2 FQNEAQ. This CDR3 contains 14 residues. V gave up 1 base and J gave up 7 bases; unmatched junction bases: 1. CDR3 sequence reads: CASSLGDRNSPLHF. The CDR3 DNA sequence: TGTGCCAGCAGCTTAGGGGACAGAAATTCACCCCTCCACTTT.

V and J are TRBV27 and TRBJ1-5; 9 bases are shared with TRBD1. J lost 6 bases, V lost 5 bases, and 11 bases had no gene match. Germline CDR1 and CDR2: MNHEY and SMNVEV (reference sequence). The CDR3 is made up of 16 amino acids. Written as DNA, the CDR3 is TGTGCCAGCAGTCTGTCCGGGACAGGGTTTCGTCAGCCCCAGCATTTT. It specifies CASSLSGTGFRQPQHF.

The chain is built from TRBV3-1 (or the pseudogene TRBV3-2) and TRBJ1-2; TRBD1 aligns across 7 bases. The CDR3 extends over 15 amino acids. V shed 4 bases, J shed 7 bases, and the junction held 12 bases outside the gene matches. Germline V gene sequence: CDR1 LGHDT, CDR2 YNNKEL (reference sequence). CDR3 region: CASSPVGTVTSGYTF. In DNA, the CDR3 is TGTGCCAGCAGCCCGGTCGGGACAGTGACAAGTGGCTACACCTTC.

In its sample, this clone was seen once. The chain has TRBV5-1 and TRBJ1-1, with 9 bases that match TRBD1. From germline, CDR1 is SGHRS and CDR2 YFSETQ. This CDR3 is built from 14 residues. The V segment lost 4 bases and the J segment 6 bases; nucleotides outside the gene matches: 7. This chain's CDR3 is CASSTGQGGAEAFF. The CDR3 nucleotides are TGCGCCAGCAGCACGGGACAGGGAGGCGCTGAAGCTTTCTTT.

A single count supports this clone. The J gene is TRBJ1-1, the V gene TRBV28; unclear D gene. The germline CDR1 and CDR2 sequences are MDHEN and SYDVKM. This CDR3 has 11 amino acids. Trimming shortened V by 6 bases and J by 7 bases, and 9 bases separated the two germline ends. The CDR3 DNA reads TGTGCCAGCAGGCTCAGGTTTGAAGCTTTCTTT. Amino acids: CASRLRFEAFF. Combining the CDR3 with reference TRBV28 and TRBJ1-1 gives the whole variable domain DVKVTQSSRYLVKRTGEKVFLECVQDMDHENMFWYRQDPGLGLRLIYFSYDVKMKEKGDIPEGYSVSREKKERFSLILESASTNQTSMYLCASRLRFEAFFGQGTRLTVV.

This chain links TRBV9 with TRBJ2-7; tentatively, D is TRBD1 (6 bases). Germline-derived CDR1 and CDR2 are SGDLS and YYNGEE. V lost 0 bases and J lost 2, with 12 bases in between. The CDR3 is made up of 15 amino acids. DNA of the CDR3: TGTGCCAGCAGCGTAGGAGGGGGACCCACCTACGAGCAGTACTTC. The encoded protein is CASSVGGGPTYEQYF.

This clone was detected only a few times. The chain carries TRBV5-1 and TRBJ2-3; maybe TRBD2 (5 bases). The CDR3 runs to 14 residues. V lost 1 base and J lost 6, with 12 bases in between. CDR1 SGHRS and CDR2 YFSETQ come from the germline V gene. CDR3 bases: TGCGCCAGCAGCTTGTCTTTCACGGGGGATACGCAGTATTTT. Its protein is CASSLSFTGDTQYF.

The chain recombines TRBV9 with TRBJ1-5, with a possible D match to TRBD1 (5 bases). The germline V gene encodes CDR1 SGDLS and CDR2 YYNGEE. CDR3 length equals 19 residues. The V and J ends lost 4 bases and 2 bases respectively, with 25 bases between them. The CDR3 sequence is CASSPRRDGRREGNQPQHF. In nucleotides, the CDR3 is TGTGCCAGCAGCCCGAGGAGGGACGGCCGTCGGGAGGGCAATCAGCCCCAGCATTTT.

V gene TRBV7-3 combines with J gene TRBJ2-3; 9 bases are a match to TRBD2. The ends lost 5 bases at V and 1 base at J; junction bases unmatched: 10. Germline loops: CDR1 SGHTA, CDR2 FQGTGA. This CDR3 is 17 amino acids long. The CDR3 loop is CASSPSSGTLGTDTQYF. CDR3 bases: TGTGCCAGCAGCCCTTCTAGCGGGACGCTGGGCACAGATACGCAGTATTTT.

CDR3 nucleotides: TGCGCCAGCAGCCCCGGGACACTTTACGAGCAGTACTTC. The encoded protein is CASSPGTLYEQYF. The chain recombines TRBV10-2 with TRBJ2-7; TRBD1 is a possible D gene (6 bases). CDR1 WSHSY and CDR2 SAAADI come from the germline V gene. V shed 6 bases and J shed 4 bases, with 13 bases lying between them. This CDR3 has 13 residues.

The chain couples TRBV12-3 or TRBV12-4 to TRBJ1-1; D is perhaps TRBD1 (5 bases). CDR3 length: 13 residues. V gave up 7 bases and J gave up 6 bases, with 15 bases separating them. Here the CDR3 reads CASTGGSGAEAFF. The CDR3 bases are TGTGCCAGCACCGGGGGATCTGGGGCTGAAGCTTTCTTT.

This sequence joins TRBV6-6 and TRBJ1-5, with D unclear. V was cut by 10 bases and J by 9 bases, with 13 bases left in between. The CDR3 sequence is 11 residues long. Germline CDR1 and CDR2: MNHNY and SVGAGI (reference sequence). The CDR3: CATSGAWPQHF. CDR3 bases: TGTGCCACGTCGGGTGCATGGCCCCAGCATTTT.

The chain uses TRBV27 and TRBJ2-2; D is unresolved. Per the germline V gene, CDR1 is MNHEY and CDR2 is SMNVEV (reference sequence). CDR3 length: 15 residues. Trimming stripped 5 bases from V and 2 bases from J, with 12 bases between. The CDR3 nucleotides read TGTGCCAGCAGTCCCCAGGTGCTAAACACCGGGGAGCTGTTTTTT. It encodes CASSPQVLNTGELFF.

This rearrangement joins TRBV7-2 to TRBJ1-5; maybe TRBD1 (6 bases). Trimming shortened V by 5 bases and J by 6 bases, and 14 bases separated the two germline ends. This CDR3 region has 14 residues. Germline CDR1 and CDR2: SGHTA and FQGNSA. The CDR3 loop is CASSPQAQGQPQHF. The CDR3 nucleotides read TGTGCCAGCAGCCCACAGGCACAGGGTCAGCCCCAGCATTTT.